The 9 T cell receptor beta chains listed next were all sequenced from one sample in a study of T-cell memory formation after mild COVID-19. TCRdb independently ran MiXCR on the 5' RACE reads; one entry per CDR3 protein. The data hold approximately 570,000 distinct CDR3 sequences, with about 20% observed a single time. The sequenced material came from PBMCs or a T cell subset sorted from them (not recorded which). These receptors were obtained from an adult woman who had mild COVID-19 (a few samples of this study predate the infection). Cell type and time point are not known.

The genes are TRBV12-3 or TRBV12-4 and TRBJ1-1; no firm D call. This CDR3 comprises 13 residues. Trimming took 9 bases from V and 3 from J, leaving 14 bases between them. The DNA of the CDR3 is TGTGCCAGTCGCCGTGGGGAGTACACTGAAGCTTTCTTT. This sequence encodes CASRRGEYTEAFF.

This clonotype was found many times. The chain links TRBV3-1 to TRBJ2-1, with no clear D. The CDR3 sequence is 13 residues long. The V gene lost 0 bases and the J gene lost 4 bases, with 4 bases spanning the gap. Germline CDR1 LGHDT, CDR2 YNNKEL (reference sequence). The CDR3 loop is CASSQDRYNEQFF. The CDR3 region has the DNA TGTGCCAGCAGCCAAGATCGATACAATGAGCAGTTCTTC.

This chain uses TRBV9 with TRBJ2-7; D gene ambiguous. The CDR3 length is 14 residues. The V gene's germline CDR1 is SGDLS and CDR2 YYNGEE. V was cut by 2 bases and J by 2 bases, with 11 bases left in between. CDR3 region: CASSVSVGPYEQYF. CDR3 nucleotide sequence: TGTGCCAGCAGCGTTTCAGTCGGGCCCTACGAGCAGTACTTC.

This clonotype was detected a few times. CDR3 residues: CASSFSPAGGGETQYF. The DNA of the CDR3 is TGTGCCAGCAGTTTTAGCCCAGCGGGAGGAGGAGAGACCCAGTACTTC. The chain has TRBV12-3 or TRBV12-4 and TRBJ2-5, with 9 bases aligning to TRBD2. V lost 3 bases, J lost 4 bases, and 9 bases stayed unmatched. The CDR3 sequence is 16 residues long.

This clonotype was detected a few times. This chain connects TRBV7-6 to TRBJ2-2; TRBD1 aligns across 11 bases. The germline gives CDR1 SGHVS, CDR2 FNYEAQ. Losses at the gene ends were 4 bases for V and 0 bases for J; bases not matched to a gene: 4. This CDR3 is built from 17 residues. The CDR3 protein is CASSWGQGVANTGELFF. In DNA form, the CDR3 reads TGTGCCAGCAGCTGGGGACAGGGGGTTGCGAACACCGGGGAGCTGTTTTTT.

V usage is TRBV27 and J usage is TRBJ2-7; possibly TRBD1 or TRBD2 for D (5 bases each). Deletions cut 3 bases from V and 5 bases from J, with 11 bases between. The CDR3 spans 13 residues. The germline V gene encodes CDR1 MNHEY and CDR2 SMNVEV (reference sequence). The CDR3 region is CASSFPGANEQYF. DNA for the CDR3: TGTGCCAGCAGTTTTCCCGGGGCCAACGAGCAGTACTTC.

This clonotype has just a few counts. The rearrangement joins TRBV20-1 to TRBJ2-1; D remains unclear. CDR3 length: 13 residues. V lost 6 bases and J lost 3, with 12 bases in between. Looked up from germline, CDR1 is DFQATT and CDR2 is SNEGSKA (reference sequence). The CDR3 spells CSAARRDYNEQFF. The CDR3, as DNA: TGCAGTGCCGCGCGTAGGGACTACAATGAGCAGTTCTTC.

The chain carries TRBV6-5 and TRBJ2-1; 8 nucleotides line up with TRBD2. J was trimmed by 2 bases and V by 6 bases; bases with no gene match: 6. The CDR3 has 15 residues. Germline V CDR1 and CDR2: MNHEY, SVGAGI. In DNA, the CDR3 is TGTGCCAGCAGGAGCGGGGGTCTTACCTACAATGAGCAGTTCTTC. Protein product: CASRSGGLTYNEQFF.

This chain connects TRBV11-1 to TRBJ2-1, with TRBD2 matching over 7 bases. V shed 4 bases and J 2 bases; nucleotides not matched to a gene: 11. Germline CDR1 reads SGHAT; CDR2 reads FQDESV (reference sequence). This CDR3 contains 17 residues. DNA for the CDR3: TGTGCCAGCAGCTATCTGAGGCGGGGGTCCACCTACAATGAGCAGTTCTTC. Translating gives CASSYLRRGSTYNEQFF.